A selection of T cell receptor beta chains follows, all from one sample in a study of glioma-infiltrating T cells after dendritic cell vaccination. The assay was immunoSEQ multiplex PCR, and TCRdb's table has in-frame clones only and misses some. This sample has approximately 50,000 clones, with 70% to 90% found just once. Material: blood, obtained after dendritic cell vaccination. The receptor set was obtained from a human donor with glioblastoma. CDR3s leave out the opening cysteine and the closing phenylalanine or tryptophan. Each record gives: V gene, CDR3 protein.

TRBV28	ASSLARNTEAF
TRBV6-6	ASSSPTPRTGYGYT
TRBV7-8	ASSLVGEQY
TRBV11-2	ASSLVGRTYGYT
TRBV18	ASSPPHQGNTEAF
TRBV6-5	ASRSLTDRGDEQF
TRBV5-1	ASSGGQGGNEQF
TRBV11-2	ASSNYETANYGYT
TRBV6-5	ASSYSGTVPSVGYT
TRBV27	ASSLFSGSSYEQY
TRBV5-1	ASSTQGASYNEQF
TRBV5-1	ASSPTSATDTQY
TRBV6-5	ASSYSTSGGDEQY
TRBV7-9	ASSFDRGLNTEAF
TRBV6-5	ASSYEGSGANVLT
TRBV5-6	ASSRSLGTTFTGELF
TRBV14	ASSHPGTSGSYNEQF
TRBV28	ASSLSAGVDYGYT
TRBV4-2	ASSHRAGNNEQF
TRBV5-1	ASSPLAAQETQY
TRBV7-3	ASSSRGGSTNEQF
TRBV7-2	ASSLGPGGIGTEAF
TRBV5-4	ASRNRGTNTGELF
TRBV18	ASSREGNTEAF
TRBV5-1	ASSLSGEEAF
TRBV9	ASSVAGTRELF
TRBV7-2	ASSLAAGAYTGELF
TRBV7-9	ASSRTGLAGVYEQY
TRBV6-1	ASRRTGKYEQY
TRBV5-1	ASEKGQGGGYT
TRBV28	ASSSAPGLRGNEQF
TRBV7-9	ASSLTADTQY
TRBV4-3	ASSQEPTGVSGNTIY
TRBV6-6	ASSHRSGVGNYGYT
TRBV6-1	ASRVSNQETQY
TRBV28	ASNRVGQGVQPQH
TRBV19	ASSSSGTGGLEQY
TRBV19	ASSWASGNYEQY
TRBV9	ASSPRDRGYIYGYT
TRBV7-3	ASSLRWRRGANNEQF
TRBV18	ASSQGGPGTGGSYNEQF
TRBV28	ASSYSLTEAF
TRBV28	ASRRGNYGYT
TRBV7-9	ASSFTAEETQY
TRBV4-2	ASSPQVTGNTIY
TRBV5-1	ATTTETYNEQF
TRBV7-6	ASSLAGRETQY
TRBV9	ASSPGGPNEKLF
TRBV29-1	SASTGVGYT
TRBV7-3	ASSLVYSSYNEQF
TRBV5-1	ASSWRLAGGIETQY
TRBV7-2	ASSFGQRGNQPQH
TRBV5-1	ASTHLGDGKVGDTQY